This TCR beta chain was identified during a study of blood T cell repertoires in COVID-19 (dated by TCRdb to between 2020 and 2021). Some background on the complete study: Samples from collaborators originated in the United States, Italy and Spain and spanned both the acute and convalescent phases of COVID-19. A freely available public database, intended as a resource for researchers studying the immune response to SARS-CoV-2, is where the repertoires were released. A de-identified subject ID, COVID-19 status, age in years and sex were almost always included in the sample metadata. Samples came from the ongoing ImmuneRACE study (first 160 participants) plus 1,254 subjects from 6 global collaborators. The prospective study material was composed of cDNA or gDNA derived from T cells, B-cell-depleted T cells, or PBMCs. Where available, HLA class I and class II types were obtained from metadata supplied by the sample provider rather than from assay-based typing. Deeply sampled blood TCRbeta repertoires from subjects exposed to, actively infected with, or recovered from COVID-19 were included in the dataset. The full study reports these points: The quantity of clinical and demographic metadata differed by source and by participant and was supplied without curation.

Whole blood was collected in K2EDTA tubes by collaborating institutions according to the institutions' own protocols. For TCRbeta analysis, collaborators shipped samples as frozen whole blood, isolated PBMCs, or DNA extracted from either of those sample types. As for this clone: The target of this receptor is not known. Nothing much larger sits one base from this clone, and base qualities are not available.

The immunoSEQ Assay, a bias-controlled multiplex PCR, was used to amplify TCRbeta CDR3 regions from genomic DNA. Concerning the study's data processing: Nucleated cell counts per sample were estimated from amplification of reference gene primers within the assay. To quantify the absolute abundance of each unique TCRbeta CDR3 rearrangement, sequence reads were collapsed and filtered. For each sample, productive Simpson clonality was calculated by taking the square root of Simpson's diversity index across productive rearrangements. Here the immuneACCESS table is served through TCRdb, limited to in-frame sequences with V and J called. Missing clones are a known gap in these copies; in checked studies unresolved V genes cover under half, and the rest lacks a known reason. D and trimming were read from the DNA, whereas the V and J calls and clone size are those reported in that table. This sample is represented by under 150,000 clones; about 82% of them were singletons. Approximately 2.7% of the sample lies in the top ten.

V was cut back by 7 bases and J by 8 bases, leaving a gap of 13 bases between them. Spanning cysteine to phenylalanine, the CDR3 consists of 12 amino acids. Kept here is only the CDR3 DNA, which spans 36 bases and is read in frame from base 1. Taken from the germline V gene, the CDR1 and CDR2 loops are KGHDR and SFDVKD. The chain links TRBV24-1 with TRBJ1-2, with the D gene not clear enough to name. The clonotype comes from a woman aged 35 to 49 with active or convalescent COVID-19. The sequenced sample consisted of peripheral blood. In nucleotides, the sequence is TGTGCCACCAGGAGGGCGGGTCGAGGCTACACCTTC. It specifies CATRRAGRGYTF.